These 7 T cell receptor beta chains originate from one sample sequenced in a study of T cell repertoires in cytomegalovirus infection. TCRdb reanalysed the reads using MiXCR and keeps one entry per CDR3 protein. This table holds approximately 750,000 distinct CDR3 sequences, less than 40% found once. The source material was PBMCs. The receptors were sampled from a human donor in good health (CMV status not recorded). Some clones in this sample may be carry-over from other donors' samples.

The chain carries TRBV5-5 and TRBJ1-5, with 7 positions matching TRBD1. The CDR3 is 16 amino acids. V lost 4 bases, J lost 4 bases, and 11 bases stayed unmatched. Germline CDR1 is SGHKS and CDR2 is YYEKEE (reference sequence). The CDR3 spells CASSPAGGGYNQPQHF. CDR3 bases: TGTGCCAGCAGCCCAGCAGGGGGAGGGTATAATCAGCCCCAGCATTTT. The full variable domain, in which reference TRBV5-5 and TRBJ1-5 provide the parts outside the CDR3, is DAGVTQSPTHLIKTRGQQVTLRCSPISGHKSVSWYQQVLGQGPQFIFQYYEKEERGRGNFPDRFSARQFPNYSSELNVNALLLGDSALYLCASSPAGGGYNQPQHFGDGTRLSIL.

This clonotype was observed many times. This chain joins TRBV19 and TRBJ2-5, with D possibly being TRBD1 (6 bases). The V and J ends lost 4 bases and 4 bases respectively, with 10 bases between them. The CDR3 has 13 amino acids. In germline, CDR1 is LNHDA, CDR2 SQIVND (reference sequence). DNA of the CDR3: TGTGCCAGTAGTAGCGCCAGGGGAGAGACCCAGTACTTC. Its translation: CASSSARGETQYF.

This clonotype came up once. This chain links TRBV19 with TRBJ2-7, with D perhaps matching TRBD1 (5 bases). The CDR3 loop spans 15 amino acids. Trimming pared 3 bases from V and 5 bases from J, leaving 17 bases between. Per the germline V gene, CDR1 is LNHDA and CDR2 is SQIVND (reference sequence). CDR3 sequence reads: CASSIGQGGSDEQYF. The CDR3 nucleotides read TGTGCCAGTAGTATCGGTCAGGGTGGATCCGACGAGCAGTACTTC. The full variable domain, completed using reference TRBV19 and TRBJ2-7, is DGGITQSPKYLFRKEGQNVTLSCEQNLNHDAMYWYRQDPGQGLRLIYYSQIVNDFQKGDIAEGYSVSREKKESFPLTVTSAQKNPTAFYLCASSIGQGGSDEQYFGPGTRLTVT.

In this sample, this clonotype turned up a few times. The chain couples TRBV7-2 to TRBJ2-1; TRBD2 agrees at 7 bases. CDR3 length: 14 amino acids. CDR1 SGHTA and CDR2 FQGNSA come from the germline V gene. V shed 7 bases, J shed 6 bases, and the junction held 9 bases outside the gene matches. The CDR3 protein is CASMEWREFNEQFF. DNA for the CDR3: TGTGCCAGCATGGAATGGCGGGAGTTCAATGAGCAGTTCTTC.

This clonotype showed up many times. V and J are TRBV6-1 and TRBJ2-2; 11 nucleotides match TRBD2. The J segment lost 6 bases and the V segment lost 2 bases, leaving 5 bases of the junction unmatched. The CDR3 has 16 amino acids. CDR1 and CDR2 (germline): MNHNS, SASEGT. CDR3 residues: CASSEIGLAGAGELFF. The CDR3 DNA is TGTGCCAGCAGTGAAATCGGACTAGCGGGCGCCGGGGAGCTGTTTTTT.

The CDR3 sequence is CASTPRPANTGELFF. DNA of the CDR3: TGTGCCAGCACCCCCAGACCCGCGAACACCGGGGAGCTGTTTTTT. The V call is TRBV7-9, the J call TRBJ2-2; D remains unclear. CDR1 and CDR2 from the germline V gene are SEHNR and FQNEAQ (reference sequence). This CDR3 spans 15 amino acids. The germline V and J ends were trimmed by 7 bases and 0 bases, with 12 bases remaining between them. The variable domain in full, with the rest retrieved from reference TRBV7-9 and TRBJ2-2, is DTGVSQNPRHKITKRGQNVTFRCDPISEHNRLYWYRQTLGQGPEFLTYFQNEAQLEKSRLLSDRFSAERPKGSFSTLEIQRTEQGDSAMYLCASTPRPANTGELFFGEGSRLTVL.

This clonotype showed up just a few times. This chain links TRBV6-2 or TRBV6-3 with TRBJ1-2; no definite D call. The length of the CDR3 is 14 residues. V lost 5 bases and J lost 0, with 10 bases in between. Germline-derived CDR1 and CDR2 are MNHEY and SVGEGT. The DNA of the CDR3 is TGTGCCAGCAGTCCAACTCTAGCTAACTATGGCTACACCTTC. This encodes CASSPTLANYGYTF.